The 25 T cell receptor beta chains given below trace back to one sample, sequenced in a study of T cells in Graves' hyperthyroidism and ophthalmopathy. Amplification of TCR beta CDR3 regions was performed using RNA transcripts as template. Researchers ran a first-round RT-PCR on the TCR CDR3 using the HTBI primer set. A single record per CDR3 protein comes from TCRdb applying MiXCR to the multiplex PCR reads. Of around 540,000 distinct CDR3 sequences in the sample, roughly 50% were seen once. Sequences were obtained from peripheral blood or thyroid tissue (not recorded which). These receptor sequences come from a young woman with Graves' hyperthyroidism.

The rearrangement uses TRBV9 and TRBJ2-7; 12 bases agree with TRBD1. CDR3 length: 16 residues. In germline, CDR1 is SGDLS, CDR2 YYNGEE. V shed 4 bases, J shed 0 bases, and the junction held 5 bases outside the gene matches. This CDR3 reads CASSQGTGGASYEQYF. CDR3 nucleotide sequence: TGTGCCAGCAGCCAAGGGACAGGGGGCGCCTCCTACGAGCAGTACTTC.

This clonotype was observed a few times. The V and J genes are TRBV7-6 and TRBJ2-2, with unresolved D. V lost 6 bases, J lost 2 bases, and 13 bases lay in between. Germline CDR1 and CDR2: SGHVS and FNYEAQ. The CDR3 runs 15 residues. CDR3 coding DNA: TGTGCCAGCAGACCCCGGAGTGGTAACACCGGGGAGCTGTTTTTT. Its translation: CASRPRSGNTGELFF.

Comments on this clonotype: A read error may account for a junction end that differs from germline. V is TRBV10-3 and J is TRBJ2-5; 13 bases are shared with TRBD2. This CDR3 is built from 16 residues. The V gene's germline CDR1 is ENHRY and CDR2 SYGVKD. The CDR3 region has the DNA TGTGCCATCAGAGGGACTAGCGGGACTCTTCAAGAGACCCAGTACTTT. This translates into CAIRGTSGTLQETQYF.

This clonotype has only a few counts. V is TRBV9 and J is TRBJ2-2; 14 nucleotides line up with TRBD2. In germline, CDR1 is SGDLS, CDR2 YYNGEE. V trimming: 3 bases; J trimming: 3 bases; junction bases outside the gene matches: 1. This CDR3 has 16 amino acids. CDR3 DNA sequence: TGTGCCAGCAGCGGGACTAGCGGGAGGCACACCGGGGAGCTGTTTTTT. Its translation is CASSGTSGRHTGELFF.

About this clonotype itself: Because the CDR3 is missing its conserved closing phenylalanine or tryptophan, this is likely a read error. The V gene is TRBV20-1, the J gene TRBJ1-5; D uncertain. This CDR3 comprises 14 residues. Germline CDR1 is DFQATT and CDR2 is SNEGSKA (reference sequence). The V gene lost 5 bases and the J gene lost 5 bases, with 16 bases spanning the gap. CDR3 sequence (DNA): TGCAGTGCTCTAGTTAACGGAGAATATCAGCCCCAGCATTTG. Translation gives CSALVNGEYQPQHL.

With regard to this clonotype: This is likely a read error, given that the CDR3 carries no conserved phenylalanine or tryptophan at its end. J is TRBJ1-2 and V is TRBV11-2; 8 bases agree with TRBD1. This CDR3 is built from 16 residues. Germline CDR1 and CDR2: SGHAT and FQNNGV. After removal of 5 bases from V and 1 base from J, the junction contained 9 bases not matched to a gene. CDR3 DNA sequence: TGTGCCAGCAGCCAACCCCGGGACAGGAATAACTATGGCTACACCTCC. Protein: CASSQPRDRNNYGYTS.

About this clonotype: A read error is possible here, since a much larger clone lies one base away. The CDR3 does not end in the conserved phenylalanine or tryptophan, so this is likely a read error. The chain recombines TRBV2 with TRBJ2-5, with 10 bases identical to TRBD2. CDR3 size: 14 residues. The V gene end was trimmed by 6 bases and the J gene end by 5 bases; junction bases not matched to a gene: 6. CDR1 is SNHLY and CDR2 is FYNNEI in the germline V gene. The CDR3 coding sequence is TGTGCCAGCAGAAAAGCGGGAGGGCTGGAGACCCAGTACTCC. It specifies CASRKAGGLETQYS.

This clonotype was picked up one time. The chain carries TRBV6-1 and TRBJ1-2; no firm D call. The V end lost 7 bases, the J end lost 1 base, and 7 bases lay between the germline ends. CDR3 length equals 12 residues. Germline CDR1 reads MNHNS; CDR2 reads SASEGT. The CDR3 is CASTASNYGYTF. CDR3 DNA sequence: TGTGCCAGCACAGCGAGTAACTATGGCTACACCTTC.

Only a few counts were recorded for this clonotype. The chain couples TRBV19 to TRBJ2-7, with a weak D call TRBD1 (7 bases). The CDR3 consists of 16 residues. Per germline, CDR1 LNHDA and CDR2 SQIVND (reference sequence). V lost 8 bases, J lost 0 bases, and 20 bases lay in between. CDR3: CASVGGDSDSSYEQYF. The CDR3, as DNA: TGTGCCAGTGTTGGCGGGGACAGCGACAGCTCCTACGAGCAGTACTTC.

The chain uses TRBV7-8 and TRBJ2-5; D might be TRBD2 (5 bases). This CDR3 spans 19 amino acids. V was shortened by 0 bases and J by 2 bases, with 22 bases between the two germline ends. Germline lookup yields CDR1 SGHVS and CDR2 FQNEAQ. CDR3 in amino acids: CASSLAIRPGRVAQETQYF. The DNA of the CDR3 is TGTGCCAGCAGCTTAGCGATTCGCCCTGGGCGGGTAGCACAAGAGACCCAGTACTTC.

The V call is TRBV10-3, the J call TRBJ2-5; D ambiguous. The CDR3 loop spans 14 amino acids. In germline, CDR1 is ENHRY, CDR2 SYGVKD. V was trimmed by 5 bases and J by 3 bases, leaving 13 bases between them. CDR3 nucleotide sequence: TGTGCCATCAGTCGGACCGGACGGGAAGAGACCCAGTACTTC. It translates to CAISRTGREETQYF.

Ten or more counts support this clonotype. The gene calls are TRBV10-3 and TRBJ1-5; D not certain. Germline V gene lookup returns CDR1 ENHRY and CDR2 SYGVKD. V was pared by 9 bases and J by 0 bases, with 12 bases between. This CDR3 has 14 residues. The CDR3 nucleotides read TGTGCCATACGCGAAGGAAATAGCAATCAGCCCCAGCATTTT. This codes for CAIREGNSNQPQHF.

This clonotype has only a few counts. The gene calls are TRBV6-1 and TRBJ2-7, with 7 bases lining up with TRBD2. The germline V gene encodes CDR1 MNHNS and CDR2 SASEGT. Germline trimming cut 6 bases from V and 2 bases from J; bases unmatched to any gene: 19. This CDR3 is built from 18 residues. The chain's CDR3 is CASRPLRLAVRRPYEQYF. CDR3 DNA sequence: TGTGCCAGCAGGCCACTGCGGCTAGCGGTTAGGCGACCCTACGAGCAGTACTTC.

About this clonotype: At one end, the junction sequence differs from germline, possibly due to a read error. The chain links TRBV11-2 to TRBJ1-2, with 8 bases that match TRBD1. Germline V CDR1 and CDR2: SGHAT, FQNNGV. The CDR3 is 12 amino acids. In DNA, the CDR3 is TGTGCCAGCAGCTCAGGGACAGGTAGCCTCCTCTTC. It translates to CASSSGTGSLLF.

This clonotype was detected many times. The chain is built from TRBV10-3 and TRBJ2-7, with D perhaps matching TRBD2 (6 bases). The germline V and J ends were trimmed by 11 bases and 7 bases, with 18 bases remaining between them. Germline-derived CDR1 and CDR2 are ENHRY and SYGVKD. This CDR3 has 12 residues. The CDR3 sequence: CAAAPGDGEQYF. The DNA for the CDR3 is TGTGCCGCAGCCCCGGGGGACGGTGAGCAGTACTTC.

This clonotype has a single count. This sequence joins TRBV5-1 and TRBJ1-4, with a weak D call TRBD1 (5 bases). Germline V gene sequence: CDR1 SGHRS, CDR2 YFSETQ. V lost 0 bases and J 0 bases, leaving 12 bases between the germline ends. CDR3 length: 17 residues. The CDR3 sequence is CASSLEGRGATNEKLFF. The DNA for the CDR3 is TGCGCCAGCAGCTTGGAAGGGCGGGGGGCAACTAATGAAAAACTGTTTTTT.

This clonotype was seen more than once but under ten times. The chain recombines TRBV6-1 with TRBJ2-7; no reliable D call. Germline V lookup: CDR1 MNHNS, CDR2 SASEGT. The CDR3 spans 13 residues. V lost 2 bases and J lost 2, with 7 bases in between. The CDR3 nucleotides read TGTGCCAGCAGTGAAATCTTTACCTACGAGCAGTACTTC. As protein: CASSEIFTYEQYF.

The chain employs TRBV15 and TRBJ1-5; the D is unclear. Trimming took 10 bases from V and 0 from J, leaving 19 bases between them. The CDR3 runs 16 residues. The germline CDR1 and CDR2 sequences are LNHNV and YYDKDF (reference sequence). This CDR3 is CASSVRRENSNQPQHF. The DNA of the CDR3 is TGTGCCAGCAGTGTGCGGCGGGAGAATAGCAATCAGCCCCAGCATTTT.

The sample holds many counts of this clonotype. The CDR3 coding sequence is TGCAGCGTTGACAGGATGGGCAACACTGAAGCTTTCTTT. Its translation: CSVDRMGNTEAFF. The V gene is TRBV29-1, the J gene TRBJ1-1; D uncertain. The germline gives CDR1 SQVTM, CDR2 ANQGSEA. The CDR3 consists of 13 residues. Trimming took off 3 bases at V and 2 bases at J, with 10 bases between the two ends.

V and J are TRBV7-9 and TRBJ2-7; TRBD1 might be the D (5 bases). The V gene's germline CDR1 is SEHNR and CDR2 FQNEAQ (reference sequence). The CDR3 is 13 residues long. V dropped 2 bases and J dropped 5 bases, with 10 bases sitting between them. In DNA form, the CDR3 reads TGTGCCAGCAGCTTATCCAGGGCCCACGAGCAGTACTTC. Amino acid sequence: CASSLSRAHEQYF.

This clonotype turned up a few times. This chain joins TRBV2 and TRBJ1-5, with D perhaps TRBD1 (6 bases). V was pared by 5 bases and J by 3 bases, with 14 bases between. Germline loops: CDR1 SNHLY, CDR2 FYNNEI. The CDR3 is 15 residues long. The CDR3 DNA reads TGTGCCAGCAGTTACGGACAGCTCCTCAATCAGCCCCAGCATTTT. Amino acid sequence: CASSYGQLLNQPQHF.

The rearrangement uses TRBV7-2 and TRBJ1-5; 10 bases line up with TRBD1. CDR1 SGHTA and CDR2 FQGNSA come from the germline V gene. V dropped 5 bases and J dropped 7; count of bases not matched to a gene: 8. This CDR3 spans 15 amino acids. This CDR3 reads CASSRTGTGAQPQHF. The CDR3 bases are TGTGCCAGCAGCCGGACCGGGACAGGGGCCCAGCCCCAGCATTTT.

The chain uses TRBV6-5 and TRBJ2-7; TRBD1 might be the D (6 bases). The CDR3 runs to 14 residues. The V gene lost 2 bases and the J gene lost 5 bases, with 13 bases spanning the gap. Germline values: CDR1 MNHEY, CDR2 SVGAGI. CDR3 protein: CASSYLGRGDEQYF. The CDR3 bases are TGTGCCAGCAGTTACCTCGGCAGGGGAGACGAGCAGTACTTC.

This chain uses TRBV14 with TRBJ1-2, with TRBD1 matching 8 bases. The ends lost 1 base at V and 4 bases at J; junction bases unmatched: 8. CDR3 length equals 16 residues. Germline-derived CDR1 and CDR2 are SGHDN and FVKESK. CDR3 residues: CASSQATGAWIYGYTF. CDR3 nucleotide sequence: TGTGCCAGCAGCCAAGCGACAGGGGCGTGGATCTATGGCTACACCTTC.

This clonotype was counted a single time. This chain joins TRBV7-6 and TRBJ2-7; D is possibly TRBD2 (6 bases). Trimming stripped 11 bases from V and 5 bases from J, with 19 bases between. Germline loops: CDR1 SGHVS, CDR2 FNYEAQ. The CDR3 extends over 13 amino acids. The CDR3 nucleotides are TGTGCCTGGGGGGAGGACGCCATGAACGAGCAGTACTTC. It encodes CAWGEDAMNEQYF.